A single sample is the source of the 29 T cell receptor beta chains below, sequenced in a study of CD8+ T cells in alopecia areata. The treatment denotes: oral pan-JAK inhibitor, 5-10 mg twice daily. Extracted from the samples, RNA was reverse transcribed into cDNA to serve as the sequencing template. The method was immunoSEQ multiplex PCR; TCRdb's version includes in-frame clones alone and lacks a portion of them. The data contain tens of thousands of clones, 35% to 55% of them singletons. The sample here was CD8+ T cells sorted from blood, taken around week 37, from a patient treated with tofacitinib. The source of these receptors is a human donor with alopecia areata.

This clone was recorded a few times. The V gene is TRBV5-1, the J gene TRBJ2-3; D is possibly TRBD1 or TRBD2 (5 bases each). The CDR3 extends over 21 amino acids. Trimming stripped 0 bases from V and 1 base from J, with 27 bases between. Germline-derived CDR1 and CDR2 are SGHRS and YFSETQ. CDR3 sequence (DNA): TGCGCCAGCAGCTTGGGACGGGGCCGGGATCGGGTTACAGAGCGCACAGATACGCAGTATTTT. Translating it yields CASSLGRGRDRVTERTDTQYF.

This clone was observed a few times. The V call is TRBV5-1, the J call TRBJ2-7; 8 nucleotides agree with TRBD1. J gave up 4 bases and V 4 bases, and 4 bases lay outside the gene matches. The germline CDR1 and CDR2 sequences are SGHRS and YFSETQ. CDR3 length equals 13 residues. Written as DNA, the CDR3 is TGCGCCAGCAGCGTGGGACAGGCATACGAGCAGTACTTC. This codes for CASSVGQAYEQYF.

The J gene is TRBJ1-2, the V gene TRBV30, with no clear D. CDR3 length: 13 residues. Germline CDR1 GTSNPN, CDR2 SVGIG (reference sequence). V was trimmed by 4 bases and J by 7 bases, leaving 16 bases between them. As DNA, the CDR3 is TGTGCCTGGACCCCCGCGACGGGCGCTGGCTACACCTTC. Translated: CAWTPATGAGYTF.

This clone was seen more than once but under ten times. The genes are TRBV19 and TRBJ2-1; D might be TRBD1 (7 bases). The germline CDR1 and CDR2 sequences are LNHDA and SQIVND (reference sequence). The CDR3 has 20 residues. The V and J ends lost 6 bases and 6 bases respectively, with 33 bases between them. The CDR3 region is CASSSIAGGSGGGFGNEQFF. In nucleotides, the CDR3 is TGTGCCAGTAGCAGTATAGCTGGGGGTAGCGGAGGGGGCTTTGGCAATGAGCAGTTCTTC.

The J gene is TRBJ1-2, the V gene TRBV30; tentatively, D is TRBD1 (5 bases). The CDR3 runs to 12 residues. V lost 4 bases to trimming and J lost 2 bases, with 8 bases between them. Per germline, CDR1 GTSNPN and CDR2 SVGIG (reference sequence). CDR3 protein: CAWTGRNYGYTF. The CDR3 nucleotides read TGTGCCTGGACAGGGAGGAACTATGGCTACACCTTC.

This clone showed up just a few times. V usage is TRBV25-1 and J usage is TRBJ1-1; no definite D call. CDR3 length: 12 amino acids. Per the germline V gene, CDR1 is MGHDK and CDR2 is SYGVNS. V lost 10 bases and J 1 base, leaving 10 bases between the germline ends. CDR3 residues: CATAGRNTEAFF. CDR3 nucleotides: TGTGCCACCGCCGGCAGGAACACTGAAGCTTTCTTT.

J is TRBJ2-5 and V is TRBV9; 11 positions match TRBD2. Trimming took 6 bases from V and 5 from J; bases not matched to a gene: 9. This CDR3 spans 15 amino acids. Germline V CDR1 and CDR2: SGDLS, YYNGEE. As DNA, the CDR3 is TGTGCCAGCACCGTTAGCGGGAGGGCCGCCGAGACCCAGTACTTC. This gives the protein CASTVSGRAAETQYF.

This chain links TRBV11-2 with TRBJ2-5; no clear D. This CDR3 spans 15 amino acids. V lost 3 bases to trimming and J lost 5 bases, with 16 bases between them. Germline-derived CDR1 and CDR2 are SGHAT and FQNNGV. CDR3 region: CASSFSLAVYETQYF. CDR3 nucleotide sequence: TGTGCCAGCAGCTTCTCGCTGGCAGTATACGAGACCCAGTACTTC. The whole variable domain, remainder taken from reference TRBV11-2 and TRBJ2-5, is EAGVAQSPRYKIIEKRQSVAFWCNPISGHATLYWYQQILGQGPKLLIQFQNNGVVDDSQLPKDRFSAERLKGVDSTLKIQPAKLEDSAVYLCASSFSLAVYETQYFGPGTRLLVL.

This clone has only one observation. The chain recombines TRBV5-8 with TRBJ2-5, with D hard to call. The germline V gene encodes CDR1 SGHTS and CDR2 YDEGEE. This CDR3 comprises 13 residues. The V and J ends lost 2 bases and 3 bases respectively, with 8 bases between them. CDR3 protein: CASSLYSEETQYF. CDR3 sequence (DNA): TGTGCCAGCAGCTTATACAGTGAAGAGACCCAGTACTTC. The full variable domain, with the rest looked up from reference TRBV5-8 and TRBJ2-5, is EAGVTQSPTHLIKTRGQQATLRCSPISGHTSVYWYQQALGLGLQFLLWYDEGEERNRGNFPPRFSGRQFPNYSSELNVNALELEDSALYLCASSLYSEETQYFGPGTRLLVL.

This clone turned up a few times. The genes are TRBV29-1 and TRBJ2-1; 8 nucleotides align to TRBD2. The V gene's germline CDR1 is SQVTM and CDR2 ANQGSEA. The CDR3 has 13 residues. Trimming took 7 bases from V and 3 from J; bases not matched to a gene: 5. The chain's CDR3 is CSAEREYYNEQFF. The CDR3 DNA reads as TGCAGCGCTGAGCGGGAGTACTACAATGAGCAGTTCTTC.

The CDR3 DNA is TGTGCCAGCAGTCCGCCCTCCGGACAGGGGAAAGAGCAGTACTTC. Translation: CASSPPSGQGKEQYF. J is TRBJ2-7 and V is TRBV28; 9 nucleotides line up with TRBD1. This CDR3 contains 15 residues. CDR1 is MDHEN, CDR2 SYDVKM, per germline. V shed 5 bases, J shed 7 bases, and the junction held 12 bases outside the gene matches.

The chain couples TRBV29-1 to TRBJ1-1, with TRBD1 as a possible D gene (6 bases). CDR3 length equals 13 residues. Trimming removed 8 bases at V and 0 bases at J, with 13 bases between. From germline, CDR1 is SQVTM and CDR2 ANQGSEA. The CDR3: CSSRGPLNTEAFF. The CDR3 nucleotides are TGCAGCTCACGGGGGCCGCTGAACACTGAAGCTTTCTTT.

This clone has just a few counts. This rearrangement joins TRBV4-3 to TRBJ2-5, with 10 bases that match TRBD2. CDR1 is LGHNA, CDR2 YSLEER, per germline. The CDR3 is 15 residues long. Trimming removed 4 bases from V and 1 base from J; junction bases left unmatched: 3. The CDR3 protein is CASSLGTSAQETQYF. Here the CDR3 DNA reads TGCGCCAGCAGCCTCGGGACTAGCGCCCAAGAGACCCAGTACTTC.

The V and J genes are TRBV7-9 and TRBJ1-1; D possibly corresponds to TRBD1 (5 bases). The V and J ends lost 3 bases and 11 bases respectively, with 16 bases between them. The CDR3 is made up of 13 amino acids. Germline CDR1 SEHNR, CDR2 FQNEAQ (reference sequence). The CDR3 region is CASSFRDGDDAFF. In DNA, the CDR3 is TGTGCCAGCAGCTTCCGGGACGGTGACGATGCTTTCTTT.

This chain uses TRBV4-1 with TRBJ2-1, with D unclear. From germline, CDR1 is MGHRA and CDR2 YSYEKL. V was trimmed by 3 bases and J by 10 bases, leaving 10 bases between them. The CDR3 totals 12 residues. DNA for the CDR3: TGCGCCAGCAGCCATCCTGTGGGAGAGCAGTTCTTC. Amino acids: CASSHPVGEQFF.

This clone was found a few times. Within the sample, other DNA sequences also encode this same CDR3. The rearrangement joins TRBV7-9 to TRBJ2-7; D remains unclear. This CDR3 region has 14 residues. The V and J ends lost 1 base and 0 bases respectively, with 7 bases between them. Germline V gene lookup returns CDR1 SEHNR and CDR2 FQNEAQ (reference sequence). The chain's CDR3 is CASSLVGSSYEQYF. The CDR3 DNA reads as TGTGCCAGCAGCTTAGTCGGGTCCTCCTACGAGCAGTACTTC. Full variable domain (remainder filled in from reference TRBV7-9 and TRBJ2-7): DTGVSQNPRHKITKRGQNVTFRCDPISEHNRLYWYRQTLGQGPEFLTYFQNEAQLEKSRLLSDRFSAERPKGSFSTLEIQRTEQGDSAMYLCASSLVGSSYEQYFGPGTRLTVT.

This clone was seen more than once but under ten times. V is TRBV27 and J is TRBJ2-1; unclear D gene. The CDR3 length is 18 residues. The V end was cut by 1 base, the J end by 0 bases, with 16 bases between. Germline-derived CDR1 and CDR2 are MNHEY and SMNVEV (reference sequence). CDR3 sequence (DNA): TGTGCCAGCAGTTTATTTGCGGCAGGCCCGAGCTCCTACAATGAGCAGTTCTTC. It translates to CASSLFAAGPSSYNEQFF.

There are a few counts of this clone. J is TRBJ1-2 and V is TRBV29-1; possibly TRBD1 for D (5 bases). Germline loops: CDR1 SQVTM, CDR2 ANQGSEA. The V gene lost 2 bases and the J gene lost 4 bases, with 26 bases spanning the gap. The CDR3 is 18 residues long. The CDR3 DNA is TGCAGCGTTGAACCATACCGGGACTCCCAGTTCAGTGGCTATGGCTACACCTTC. This translates into CSVEPYRDSQFSGYGYTF.

This clone was observed a few times. The chain has TRBV27 and TRBJ1-1; D ambiguous. Trimming took off 3 bases at V and 7 bases at J, with 12 bases between the two ends. The germline V gene has CDR1 MNHEY and CDR2 SMNVEV (reference sequence). The CDR3 consists of 13 residues. CDR3: CASSFGFKSEAFF. Here the CDR3 DNA reads TGTGCCAGCAGTTTCGGTTTTAAGAGTGAAGCTTTCTTT.

This clone was counted between two and nine times. The V gene is TRBV4-2, the J gene TRBJ2-7, with TRBD2 identical over 9 bases. V lost 0 bases, J lost 4 bases, and 13 bases stayed unmatched. Germline V gene sequence: CDR1 LGHNA, CDR2 YNFKEQ. This CDR3 contains 18 residues. The CDR3 protein is CASSQDVFLREGRYEQYF. For the CDR3, the DNA is TGTGCCAGCAGCCAAGATGTTTTTTTGCGGGAGGGCAGGTACGAGCAGTACTTC.

The gene calls are TRBV29-1 and TRBJ2-7; TRBD2 aligns across 9 bases. Germline CDR1 reads SQVTM; CDR2 reads ANQGSEA. V shed 6 bases and J 2 bases; nucleotides not matched to a gene: 14. The CDR3 runs to 16 residues. CDR3 amino acids: CSVIAGDPPKPYEQYF. The CDR3 coding sequence is TGCAGCGTCATAGCGGGAGACCCCCCGAAACCCTACGAGCAGTACTTC.

This clone has a handful of counts. The chain links TRBV7-9 to TRBJ2-3; D may be TRBD2 (6 bases). Germline CDR1 SEHNR, CDR2 FQNEAQ (reference sequence). CDR3 length equals 15 residues. Trimming took 5 bases from V and 6 from J, leaving 18 bases between them. CDR3: CASSRGGSIPDTQYF. The CDR3 DNA sequence: TGTGCCAGCAGCCGGGGAGGCTCGATCCCTGATACGCAGTATTTT.

The chain employs TRBV7-8 and TRBJ2-7, with D possibly matching TRBD2 (5 bases). The V gene's germline CDR1 is SGHVS and CDR2 FQNEAQ. This CDR3 is 12 amino acids long. V lost 5 bases to trimming and J lost 4 bases, with 9 bases between them. The CDR3 DNA sequence: TGTGCCAGCAGCCGGGATAGGTACGAGCAGTACTTC. Encoded protein: CASSRDRYEQYF.

This clone was counted between two and nine times. This rearrangement joins TRBV30 to TRBJ2-6; no firm D call. Between the trimmed V and J ends, which lost 4 bases and 4 bases, there was a span of 8 bases. The CDR3 is 13 residues long. Germline-derived CDR1 and CDR2 are GTSNPN and SVGIG (reference sequence). CDR3 loop: CAWNQIGANVLTF. CDR3 coding DNA: TGTGCCTGGAACCAGATCGGGGCCAACGTCCTGACTTTC.

The chain couples TRBV30 to TRBJ2-1; no clear D. CDR1 GTSNPN and CDR2 SVGIG come from the germline V gene (reference sequence). The CDR3 has 12 residues. The ends were cut back, 0 bases at V and 4 bases at J, with 4 bases in the middle. The DNA of the CDR3 is TGTGCCTGGAGTGTAGGGTACAATGAGCAGTTCTTC. Amino acid sequence: CAWSVGYNEQFF.

V usage is TRBV6-1 and J usage is TRBJ2-3; D possibly corresponds to TRBD2 (6 bases). The CDR3 has 15 amino acids. Looked up from germline, CDR1 is MNHNS and CDR2 is SASEGT. V dropped 5 bases and J dropped 6 bases, with 18 bases sitting between them. CDR3 sequence (DNA): TGTGCCAGCAGTCCCCACGGCCGGAGGGAGGATACGCAGTATTTT. It codes for CASSPHGRREDTQYF.

This clone was seen only once. V and J are TRBV7-2 and TRBJ1-1; the match to TRBD1 covers 10 bases. This CDR3 contains 14 residues. Germline CDR1 and CDR2: SGHTA and FQGNSA. Germline trimming cut 5 bases from V and 5 bases from J; bases unmatched to any gene: 5. The chain's CDR3 is CASSPGQGSTEAFF. The CDR3 nucleotides read TGTGCCAGCAGCCCGGGACAGGGGAGTACTGAAGCTTTCTTT.

The table lists this clone with a few counts. This chain connects TRBV5-1 to TRBJ2-5, with a possible D match to TRBD2 (5 bases). Per the germline V gene, CDR1 is SGHRS and CDR2 is YFSETQ. The CDR3 covers 15 residues. V lost 3 bases and J 1 base, leaving 13 bases between the germline ends. Written as DNA, the CDR3 is TGCGCCAGCAGCTCAGGCGGAGGATTCCAAGAGACCCAGTACTTC. Translation gives CASSSGGGFQETQYF.

This clone was seen a few times. The chain combines TRBV29-1 with TRBJ2-1; D uncertain. Trimming took off 5 bases at V and 4 bases at J, with 15 bases between the two ends. Germline loops: CDR1 SQVTM, CDR2 ANQGSEA. The CDR3 runs 14 residues. The CDR3 bases are TGCAGCGTTCCACGACTCCAAACTTACAATGAGCAGTTCTTC. This encodes CSVPRLQTYNEQFF.